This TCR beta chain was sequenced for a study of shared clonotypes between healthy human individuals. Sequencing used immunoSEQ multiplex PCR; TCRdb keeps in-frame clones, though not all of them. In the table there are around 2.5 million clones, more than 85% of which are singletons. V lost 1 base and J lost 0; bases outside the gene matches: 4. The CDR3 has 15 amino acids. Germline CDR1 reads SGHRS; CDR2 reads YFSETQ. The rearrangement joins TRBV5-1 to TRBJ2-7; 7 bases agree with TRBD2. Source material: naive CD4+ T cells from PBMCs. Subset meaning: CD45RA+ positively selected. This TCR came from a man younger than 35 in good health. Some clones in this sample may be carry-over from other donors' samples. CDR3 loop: CASSLPSGFSYEQYF. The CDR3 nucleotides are TGCGCCAGCAGCTTGCCTAGCGGTTTCTCCTACGAGCAGTACTTC.